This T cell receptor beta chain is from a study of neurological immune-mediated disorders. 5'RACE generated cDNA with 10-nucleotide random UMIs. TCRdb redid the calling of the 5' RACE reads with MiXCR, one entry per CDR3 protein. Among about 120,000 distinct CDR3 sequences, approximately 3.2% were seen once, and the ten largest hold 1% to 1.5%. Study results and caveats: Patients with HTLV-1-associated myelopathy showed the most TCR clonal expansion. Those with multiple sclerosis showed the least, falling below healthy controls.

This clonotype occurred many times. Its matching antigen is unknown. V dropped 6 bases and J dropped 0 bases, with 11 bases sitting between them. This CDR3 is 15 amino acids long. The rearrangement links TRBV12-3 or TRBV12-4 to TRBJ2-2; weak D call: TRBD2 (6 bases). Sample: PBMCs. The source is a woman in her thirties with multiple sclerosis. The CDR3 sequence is CASRGGIANTGELFF. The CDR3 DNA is TGTGCCAGCAGGGGGGGAATCGCGAACACCGGGGAGCTGTTTTTT.